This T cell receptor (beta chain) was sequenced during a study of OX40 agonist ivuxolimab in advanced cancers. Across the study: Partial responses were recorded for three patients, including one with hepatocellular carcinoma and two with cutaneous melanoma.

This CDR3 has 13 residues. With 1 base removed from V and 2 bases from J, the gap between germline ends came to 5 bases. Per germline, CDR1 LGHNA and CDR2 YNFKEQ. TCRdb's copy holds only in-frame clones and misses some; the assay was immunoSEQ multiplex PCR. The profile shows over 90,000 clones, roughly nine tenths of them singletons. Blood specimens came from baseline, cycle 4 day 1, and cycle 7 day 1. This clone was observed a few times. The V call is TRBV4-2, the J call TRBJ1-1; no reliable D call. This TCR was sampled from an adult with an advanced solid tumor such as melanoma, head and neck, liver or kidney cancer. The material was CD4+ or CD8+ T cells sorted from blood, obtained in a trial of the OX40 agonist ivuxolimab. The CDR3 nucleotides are TGTGCCAGCAGCCAAGTTACCAACACTGAAGCTTTCTTT. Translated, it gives CASSQVTNTEAFF.